The 17 T cell receptor beta chains below come from one sample, sequenced in a study of blood T cell repertoires in COVID-19. TCRdb's table, derived via immunoSEQ multiplex PCR, lists solely in-frame clones and lacks some. The table includes 68,000 or so clones, 80% to 90% detected once. Sample: peripheral blood. The receptors were gathered from a man aged 25 to 45 with acute or convalescent COVID-19.

A single count supports this clone. The chain combines TRBV28 with TRBJ2-1; 7 positions agree with TRBD2. The V and J ends lost 5 bases and 9 bases, in that order; junction bases with no gene match: 13. This CDR3 region has 15 residues. The germline V gene encodes CDR1 MDHEN and CDR2 SYDVKM. The CDR3, as DNA: TGTGCCAGCAGTCCAATTGGACTAGGGAGGCGTGAGCAGTTCTTC. Translation gives CASSPIGLGRREQFF.

This clone appeared a single time. The V and J genes are TRBV15 and TRBJ2-1; 9 positions agree with TRBD2. This CDR3 spans 16 amino acids. Germline values: CDR1 LNHNV, CDR2 YYDKDF (reference sequence). With V trimmed by 6 bases and J by 4 bases, 10 bases remained unmatched. This CDR3 is CATSDRREGNYNEQFF. The DNA for the CDR3 is TGTGCCACCAGTGACAGGCGGGAGGGGAATTACAATGAGCAGTTCTTC.

V gene TRBV3-1 (or the pseudogene TRBV3-2) combines with J gene TRBJ1-3; D might be TRBD1 (6 bases). Germline values: CDR1 LGHDT, CDR2 YNNKEL (reference sequence). Between the trimmed V and J ends, which lost 5 bases and 1 base, there was a span of 9 bases. This CDR3 spans 14 amino acids. CDR3: CASSIQGSGNTIYF. CDR3 in DNA: TGTGCCAGCAGCATTCAGGGGTCTGGAAACACCATATATTTT.

For the CDR3, the DNA is TGTGCCAGCAGCACTTATGAAAAACTGTTTTTT. Translating gives CASSTYEKLFF. The V gene is TRBV6-5, the J gene TRBJ1-4; D unclear. The V gene lost 6 bases and the J gene lost 6 bases, with 5 bases spanning the gap. The CDR3 totals 11 residues. The germline V gene has CDR1 MNHEY and CDR2 SVGAGI.

J is TRBJ1-1 and V is TRBV7-9; D possibly corresponds to TRBD1 (6 bases). CDR1 and CDR2 (germline): SEHNR, FQNEAQ (reference sequence). The CDR3 runs 13 residues. The V gene lost 10 bases and the J gene lost 1 base, with 13 bases spanning the gap. CDR3 in DNA: TGTGCCATCCCGACAGGCGGGAACACTGAAGCTTTCTTT. Amino acids: CAIPTGGNTEAFF. The variable domain in full, with the rest retrieved from reference TRBV7-9 and TRBJ1-1, is DTGVSQNPRHKITKRGQNVTFRCDPISEHNRLYWYRQTLGQGPEFLTYFQNEAQLEKSRLLSDRFSAERPKGSFSTLEIQRTEQGDSAMYLCAIPTGGNTEAFFGQGTRLTVV.

This chain uses TRBV3-1 (or the pseudogene TRBV3-2) with TRBJ2-1, with unresolved D. Germline lookup yields CDR1 LGHDT and CDR2 YNNKEL (reference sequence). The CDR3 sequence is 15 residues long. V lost 1 base and J lost 0, with 7 bases in between. This chain's CDR3 is CASSQGSGSYNEQFF. The CDR3 DNA reads TGTGCCAGCAGCCAAGGTTCGGGCTCCTACAATGAGCAGTTCTTC.

J is TRBJ2-1 and V is TRBV7-3; maybe TRBD1 (6 bases). V was shortened by 0 bases and J by 6 bases, with 15 bases between the two germline ends. CDR3 size: 16 residues. The germline CDR1 and CDR2 sequences are SGHTA and FQGTGA. The CDR3 is CASSLTSGHGFNEQFF. In DNA, the CDR3 is TGTGCCAGCAGCTTAACGTCGGGACATGGCTTCAATGAGCAGTTCTTC.

This chain joins TRBV24-1 and TRBJ2-6, with TRBD2 as a possible D gene (6 bases). The V end lost 3 bases, the J end lost 3 bases, and 8 bases lay between the germline ends. The CDR3 is 15 amino acids. Germline V gene data show CDR1 as KGHDR and CDR2 as SFDVKD. CDR3 DNA: TGTGCCACCAGTGATGGAGGGGTTGGGGCCAACGTCCTGACTTTC. It is translated as CATSDGGVGANVLTF.

The chain has TRBV18 and TRBJ2-1, with a weak D call TRBD1 (5 bases). Trimming shortened V by 3 bases and J by 12 bases, and 12 bases separated the two germline ends. Germline values: CDR1 KGHSH, CDR2 LQKENI. This CDR3 has 12 residues. In DNA form, the CDR3 reads TGTGCCAGCTCACCCGCGCAGGGTGGGCAGTTCTTC. Translating gives CASSPAQGGQFF.

This clone was seen more than once but under ten times. This rearrangement joins TRBV5-8 to TRBJ1-5; 7 bases map to TRBD1. CDR1 is SGHTS and CDR2 is YDEGEE in the germline V gene. J lost 4 bases, V lost 4 bases, and 11 bases had no gene match. The CDR3 loop spans 16 amino acids. The DNA of the CDR3 is TGTGCCAGCAGCATAAACAAGGGGACAGAAAATCAGCCCCAGCATTTT. Residues: CASSINKGTENQPQHF. The full variable domain, rest sourced from reference TRBV5-8 and TRBJ1-5, is EAGVTQSPTHLIKTRGQQATLRCSPISGHTSVYWYQQALGLGLQFLLWYDEGEERNRGNFPPRFSGRQFPNYSSELNVNALELEDSALYLCASSINKGTENQPQHFGDGTRLSIL.

The gene calls are TRBV7-3 and TRBJ2-3; D is undetermined. The germline CDR1 and CDR2 sequences are SGHTA and FQGTGA. Trimming took off 4 bases at V and 6 bases at J, with 8 bases between the two ends. The CDR3 contains 12 residues. The CDR3 sequence: CASSSAGDTQYF. CDR3 DNA: TGTGCCAGCAGCTCGGCCGGGGATACGCAGTATTTT.

The rearrangement links TRBV18 to TRBJ1-1, with D possibly matching TRBD1 (6 bases). CDR3 length: 13 residues. The germline CDR1 and CDR2 sequences are KGHSH and LQKENI. V shed 9 bases and J shed 2 bases, with 13 bases lying between them. The CDR3 protein is CASAGTFNTEAFF. Written as DNA, the CDR3 is TGTGCCAGTGCTGGGACATTTAACACTGAAGCTTTCTTT.

V and J are TRBV7-8 and TRBJ2-7; 12 bases line up with TRBD2. Germline V gene data show CDR1 as SGHVS and CDR2 as FQNEAQ. The CDR3 length is 16 residues. With V trimmed by 1 base and J by 6 bases, 7 bases remained unmatched. CDR3 amino acids: CASSLEPSGRGGEQYF. The CDR3 DNA sequence: TGTGCCAGCAGCTTAGAACCTAGCGGGAGGGGCGGCGAGCAGTACTTC.

V usage is TRBV16 and J usage is TRBJ1-5; tentatively, D is TRBD1 (5 bases). Looked up from germline, CDR1 is KGHSY and CDR2 is FQNENV. CDR3 length equals 14 residues. Deletions cut 5 bases from V and 5 bases from J, with 13 bases between. In DNA form, the CDR3 reads TGTGCCAGCAGCACTCGACAGACCGATCAGCCCCAGCATTTT. Translating it yields CASSTRQTDQPQHF.

The chain carries TRBV7-2 and TRBJ1-2; 7 positions match TRBD1. Germline CDR1 SGHTA, CDR2 FQGNSA. Trimming at V came to 4 bases and at J to 6 bases, leaving 11 bases not matched to a gene. This CDR3 spans 15 amino acids. CDR3 coding DNA: TGTGCCAGCAGCTCAAGGACAGGCGCGTTGGATGGCTACACCTTC. It encodes CASSSRTGALDGYTF.

The V gene is TRBV24-1, the J gene TRBJ1-2; tentative D call: TRBD1 (5 bases). CDR1 is KGHDR, CDR2 SFDVKD, per germline. The CDR3 sequence is 14 residues long. V was shortened by 5 bases and J by 4 bases, with 13 bases between the two germline ends. The CDR3 DNA sequence: TGTGCCACCAGTGCCGCCAGGGATGGCTATGGCTACACCTTC. Translation: CATSAARDGYGYTF.

This clone occurred once. The chain employs TRBV18 and TRBJ1-2; 8 nucleotides match TRBD1. Trimming cost V 6 bases and J 0 bases; bases outside gene matches: 9. Per germline, CDR1 KGHSH and CDR2 LQKENI. The CDR3 sequence is 16 residues long. Written as DNA, the CDR3 is TGTGCCAGCTCGGCTCAGGGGGCCTTAGCTAACTATGGCTACACCTTC. Residues: CASSAQGALANYGYTF.